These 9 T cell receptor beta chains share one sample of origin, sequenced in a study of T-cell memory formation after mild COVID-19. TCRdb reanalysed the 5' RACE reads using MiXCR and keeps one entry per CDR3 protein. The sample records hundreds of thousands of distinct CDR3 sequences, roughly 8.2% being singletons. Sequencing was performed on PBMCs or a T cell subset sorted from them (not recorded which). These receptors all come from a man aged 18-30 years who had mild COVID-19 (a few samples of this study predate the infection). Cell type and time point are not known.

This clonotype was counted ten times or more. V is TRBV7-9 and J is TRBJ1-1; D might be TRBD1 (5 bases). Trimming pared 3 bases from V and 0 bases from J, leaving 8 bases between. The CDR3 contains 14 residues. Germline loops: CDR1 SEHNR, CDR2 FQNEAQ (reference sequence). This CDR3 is CASSFRGLNTEAFF. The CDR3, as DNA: TGTGCCAGCAGCTTCCGGGGACTGAACACTGAAGCTTTCTTT. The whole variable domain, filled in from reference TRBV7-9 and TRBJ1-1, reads DTGVSQNPRHKITKRGQNVTFRCDPISEHNRLYWYRQTLGQGPEFLTYFQNEAQLEKSRLLSDRFSAERPKGSFSTLEIQRTEQGDSAMYLCASSFRGLNTEAFFGQGTRLTVV.

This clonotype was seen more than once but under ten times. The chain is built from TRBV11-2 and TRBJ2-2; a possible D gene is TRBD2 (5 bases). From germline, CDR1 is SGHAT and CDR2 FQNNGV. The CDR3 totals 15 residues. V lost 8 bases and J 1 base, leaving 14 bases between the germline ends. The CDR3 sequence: CASRSPGRNTGELFF. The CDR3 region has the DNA TGTGCCAGCCGATCGCCGGGGAGGAACACCGGGGAGCTGTTTTTT.

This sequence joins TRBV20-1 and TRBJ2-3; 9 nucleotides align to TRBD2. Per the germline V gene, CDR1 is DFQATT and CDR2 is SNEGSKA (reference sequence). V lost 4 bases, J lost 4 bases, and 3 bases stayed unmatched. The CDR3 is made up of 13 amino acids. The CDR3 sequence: CSAMKRGADTQYF. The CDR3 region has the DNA TGCAGTGCTATGAAGCGGGGGGCAGATACGCAGTATTTT.

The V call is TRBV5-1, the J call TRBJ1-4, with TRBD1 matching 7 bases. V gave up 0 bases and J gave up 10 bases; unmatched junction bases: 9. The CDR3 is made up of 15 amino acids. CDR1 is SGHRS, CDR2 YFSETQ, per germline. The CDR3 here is CASSLGQGNFGKLFF. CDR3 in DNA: TGCGCCAGCAGCTTGGGACAGGGAAATTTCGGAAAACTGTTTTTT.

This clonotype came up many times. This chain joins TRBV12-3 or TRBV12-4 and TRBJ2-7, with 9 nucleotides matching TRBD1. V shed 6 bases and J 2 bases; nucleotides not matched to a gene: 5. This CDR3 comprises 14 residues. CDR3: CASRLTGGPYEQYF. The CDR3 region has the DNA TGTGCCAGCAGACTAACAGGGGGCCCCTACGAGCAGTACTTC.

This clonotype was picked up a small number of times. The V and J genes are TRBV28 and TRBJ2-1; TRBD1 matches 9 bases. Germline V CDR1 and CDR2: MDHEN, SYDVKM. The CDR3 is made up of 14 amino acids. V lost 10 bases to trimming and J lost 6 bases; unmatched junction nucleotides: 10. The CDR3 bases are TGTGCCATCCACACGGGACAGGGATCCAATGAGCAGTTCTTC. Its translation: CAIHTGQGSNEQFF.

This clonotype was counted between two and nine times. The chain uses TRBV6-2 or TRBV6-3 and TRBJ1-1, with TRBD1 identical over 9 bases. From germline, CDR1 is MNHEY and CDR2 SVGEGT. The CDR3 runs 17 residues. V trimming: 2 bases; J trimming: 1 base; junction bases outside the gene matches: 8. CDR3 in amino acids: CASSYISQGATNTEAFF. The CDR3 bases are TGTGCCAGCAGTTACATTTCACAGGGGGCAACGAACACTGAAGCTTTCTTT.

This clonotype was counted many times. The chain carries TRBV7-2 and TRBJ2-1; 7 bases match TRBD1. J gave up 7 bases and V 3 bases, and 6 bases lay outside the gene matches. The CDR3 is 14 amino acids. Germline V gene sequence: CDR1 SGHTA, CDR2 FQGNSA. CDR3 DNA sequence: TGTGCCAGCAGCTTGAGGGGGCCTTATAATGAGCAGTTCTTC. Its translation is CASSLRGPYNEQFF.

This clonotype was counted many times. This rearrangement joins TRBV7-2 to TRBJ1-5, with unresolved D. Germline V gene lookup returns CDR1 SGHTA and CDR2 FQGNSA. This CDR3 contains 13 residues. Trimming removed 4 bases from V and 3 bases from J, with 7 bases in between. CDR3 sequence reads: CASSWVNNQPQHF. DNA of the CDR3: TGTGCCAGCAGCTGGGTCAACAATCAGCCCCAGCATTTT.